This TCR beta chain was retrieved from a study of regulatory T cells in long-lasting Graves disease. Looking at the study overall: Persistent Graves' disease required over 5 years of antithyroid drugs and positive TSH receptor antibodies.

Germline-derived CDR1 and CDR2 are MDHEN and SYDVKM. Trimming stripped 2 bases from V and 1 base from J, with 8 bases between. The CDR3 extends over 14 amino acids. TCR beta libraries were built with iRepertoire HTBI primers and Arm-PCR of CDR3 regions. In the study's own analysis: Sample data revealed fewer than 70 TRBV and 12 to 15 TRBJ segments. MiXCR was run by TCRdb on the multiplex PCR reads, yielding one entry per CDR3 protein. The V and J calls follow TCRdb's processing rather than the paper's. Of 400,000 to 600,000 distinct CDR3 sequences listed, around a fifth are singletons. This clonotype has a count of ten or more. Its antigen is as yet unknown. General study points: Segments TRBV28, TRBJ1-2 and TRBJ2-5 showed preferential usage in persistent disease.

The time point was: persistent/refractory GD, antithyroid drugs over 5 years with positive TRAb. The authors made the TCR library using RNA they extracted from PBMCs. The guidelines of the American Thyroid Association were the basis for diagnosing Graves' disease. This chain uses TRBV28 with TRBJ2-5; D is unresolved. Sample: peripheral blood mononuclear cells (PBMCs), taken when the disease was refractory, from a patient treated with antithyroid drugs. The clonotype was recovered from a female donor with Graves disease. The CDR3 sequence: CASSLRRSQETQYF. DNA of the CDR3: TGTGCCAGCAGTTTACGGAGAAGCCAAGAGACCCAGTACTTC.